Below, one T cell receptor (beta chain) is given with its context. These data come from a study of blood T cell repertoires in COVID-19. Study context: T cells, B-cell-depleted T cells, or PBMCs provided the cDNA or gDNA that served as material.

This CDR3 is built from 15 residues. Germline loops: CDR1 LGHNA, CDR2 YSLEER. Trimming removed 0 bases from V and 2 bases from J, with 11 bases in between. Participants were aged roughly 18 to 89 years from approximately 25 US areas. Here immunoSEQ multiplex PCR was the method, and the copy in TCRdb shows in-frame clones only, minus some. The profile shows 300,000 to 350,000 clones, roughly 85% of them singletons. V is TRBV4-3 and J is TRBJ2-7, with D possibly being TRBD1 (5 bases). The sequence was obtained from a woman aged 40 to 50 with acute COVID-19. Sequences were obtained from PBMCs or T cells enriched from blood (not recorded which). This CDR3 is CASSQEAGLAYEQYF. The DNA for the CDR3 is TGCGCCAGCAGCCAAGAAGCAGGGCTCGCCTACGAGCAGTACTTC.